This T cell receptor (beta chain) emerged from a study of T cells in localized non-small cell lung cancer. As concerns this clone: The antigen remains unidentified.

Study outcomes and limitations: The greatest T cell clonality was found in uninvolved adjacent lung (higher than in tumor). Detection in adjacent lung was observed for a median 57 of the top 100 tumor clones. In the blood, greater T cell density corresponded to longer overall survival. As only one tumor region underwent sequencing, heterogeneity remains possible.

The data were produced by immunoSEQ multiplex PCR, yet TCRdb's version contains in-frame clones alone and is incomplete. The repertoire consists of about 29,000 clones, with roughly nine tenths occurring once and the leading ten covering approximately 10%. The TCR sequence derives from a woman aged 40-70 years with stage I lung adenocarcinoma. Sequencing used peripheral blood, obtained before any cancer treatment.

The CDR3 protein is CASSLDTSYNEQFF. DNA of the CDR3: TGTGCCAGCAGCTTAGACACCTCCTACAATGAGCAGTTCTTC. This chain joins TRBV11-2 and TRBJ2-1; D unresolved. V was cut by 0 bases and J by 0 bases, with 3 bases left in between. Per germline, CDR1 SGHAT and CDR2 FQNNGV. CDR3 size: 14 residues.